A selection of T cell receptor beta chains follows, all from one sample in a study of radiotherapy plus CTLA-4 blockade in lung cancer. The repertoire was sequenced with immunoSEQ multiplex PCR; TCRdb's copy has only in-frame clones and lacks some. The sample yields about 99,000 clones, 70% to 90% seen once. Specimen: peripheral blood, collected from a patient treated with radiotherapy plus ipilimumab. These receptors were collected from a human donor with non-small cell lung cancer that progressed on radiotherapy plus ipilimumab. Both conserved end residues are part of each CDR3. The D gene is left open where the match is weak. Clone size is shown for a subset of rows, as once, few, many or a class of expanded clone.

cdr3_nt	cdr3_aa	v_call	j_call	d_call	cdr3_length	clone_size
TGTACCTGGGGGGCCCTGGGATCTGGGGCCAACGTCCTGACTTTC	CTWGALGSGANVLTF	TRBV30	TRBJ2-6	NA	15	NA
TGTGCCAGCAGCTTATATGGTTTCCAAGAGACCCAGTACTTC	CASSLYGFQETQYF	TRBV7-2	TRBJ2-5	NA	14	once
TGCAGCGTCAACGTTCCTAGCGGGAACCCCTACAATGAGCAGTTCTTC	CSVNVPSGNPYNEQFF	TRBV29-1	TRBJ2-1	TRBD2	16	NA
TGTGTGGTCGGATGGTTGGAGACCCAGTACTTC	CVVGWLETQYF	TRBV29-1	TRBJ2-5	NA	11	NA
TGCAGCGTTGAAGGCAAATGGGGGGCTATGAACACTGAAGCTTTCTTT	CSVEGKWGAMNTEAFF	TRBV29-1	TRBJ1-1	NA	16	NA
TGTGCCAGCAGCTTAGTATCTCAAGGGGAAAAACTGTTTTTT	CASSLVSQGEKLFF	TRBV7-9	TRBJ1-4	NA	14	NA
TGTGCCAGCAGCTTCGACAGGGGCTCCTACAATGAGCAGTTCTTC	CASSFDRGSYNEQFF	TRBV11-3	TRBJ2-1	TRBD1	15	once
TGCGCCAGCAGCCTCGCGGGAGAGTCCTACAATGAGCAGTTCTTC	CASSLAGESYNEQFF	TRBV5-1	TRBJ2-1	TRBD2	15	NA
TGCGCCAGCAGTACACAGGGGAAAAATCGCGAGCAGTACTTC	CASSTQGKNREQYF	TRBV5-1	TRBJ2-7	TRBD1	14	once
TGTGCCACCAGCAGAGTCAGGGGACAGAATGTTCCTAACTATGGCTACACCTTC	CATSRVRGQNVPNYGYTF	TRBV15	TRBJ1-2	TRBD1	18	NA
TGTGCCAGCAGCCCTGCAGGCATAGGCACTGAAGCTTTCTTT	CASSPAGIGTEAFF	TRBV7-3	TRBJ1-1	NA	14	NA
TGTGCCAGCAGTGGGGGACTCTCAAACACCGGGGAGCTGTTTTTT	CASSGGLSNTGELFF	TRBV2	TRBJ2-2	NA	15	NA
TGTGCCAGCAGTTACTCGATGAGTAGGACAGCCTACGAGCAGTACTTC	CASSYSMSRTAYEQYF	TRBV6-5	TRBJ2-7	NA	16	NA
TGTGCCAGCCACGACGGTATGTACAATGAGCAGTTCTTC	CASHDGMYNEQFF	TRBV27	TRBJ2-1	NA	13	NA
TGTGCCAGCAGTGAAGGGAAAGACCGCCTTACCTACGAGCAGTACTTC	CASSEGKDRLTYEQYF	TRBV6-1	TRBJ2-7	NA	16	few
TGTGCCAGCAGCTTACTCCCGGGCCAAGGGGATGGTCACAATGAGCAGTTCTTC	CASSLLPGQGDGHNEQFF	TRBV7-3	TRBJ2-1	NA	18	NA
TGTGCCAGCAGTGGGACGGGTCGGGGGACAGGGGTGGTTCAGCCCCAGCATTTT	CASSGTGRGTGVVQPQHF	TRBV2	TRBJ1-5	TRBD1	18	NA
TGTGCCAGCAGTGAAGCGGGGCGGCGGGATGGCTACACCTTC	CASSEAGRRDGYTF	TRBV6-1	TRBJ1-2	NA	14	NA
TGTGCCAGCTCCCCAGACGAAGGTCGGCCCCAGCATTTT	CASSPDEGRPQHF	TRBV18	TRBJ1-5	NA	13	NA
TGTGCCAGCAGCTTGGGGGGGGCCGACGCTAACTATGGCTACACCTTC	CASSLGGADANYGYTF	TRBV5-4	TRBJ1-2	NA	16	NA
TGTGCCAGCGGAAAGGTATTGAGCACTGAAGCTTTCTTT	CASGKVLSTEAFF	TRBV6-1	TRBJ1-1	NA	13	NA
TGTGCCAGCAGTGAAGGTGGGGACAGGGTCCACGGCTACACCTTC	CASSEGGDRVHGYTF	TRBV6-1	TRBJ1-2	TRBD1	15	once
TGTGCCAGCGGAGGTGCGCCAGATACGCAGTATTTT	CASGGAPDTQYF	TRBV9	TRBJ2-3	NA	12	NA
TGCGCCAGCAGCCCCGGTCCCGGGACAGGGAATGGCTACACCTTC	CASSPGPGTGNGYTF	TRBV5-1	TRBJ1-2	TRBD1	15	NA
TGTGCCAGCAGAGAACTAGCGGCGTGGAACAATGAGCAGTTCTTC	CASRELAAWNNEQFF	TRBV2	TRBJ2-1	TRBD2	15	NA
TGTGCCAGCAGTGATTGGTCTTCTGGCGGCTACACCTTC	CASSDWSSGGYTF	TRBV2	TRBJ1-2	NA	13	NA
TGTGCCAGCAGGATGTCAGTTGGGTCCTACGAGCAGTACTTC	CASRMSVGSYEQYF	TRBV6-1	TRBJ2-7	NA	14	NA
TGCAGCGTCGCGGACACTGCCAAAAACATTCAGTACTTC	CSVADTAKNIQYF	TRBV29-1	TRBJ2-4	NA	13	NA
TGTGCCAGCAGCTTGGGGTATCAGGGTGGGCAGCCCCAGCATTTT	CASSLGYQGGQPQHF	TRBV5-8	TRBJ1-5	NA	15	NA
TGTGCCAGTAGTATCACTAGCGGAACTTCCTACGAGCAGTACTTC	CASSITSGTSYEQYF	TRBV19	TRBJ2-7	TRBD2	15	few
TGTGCCAGCAGCCCTACTTTGCTGCGGTTCACCGCCGAGCAGTACTTC	CASSPTLLRFTAEQYF	TRBV5-5	TRBJ2-7	NA	16	NA
TGTGCCAGCAGCCCCCGGACTAGCCACACAGATACGCAGTATTTT	CASSPRTSHTDTQYF	TRBV7-9	TRBJ2-3	TRBD2	15	NA
TGTGCCAGCAGCGAAGGACAGGGCTATGGCTACACCTTC	CASSEGQGYGYTF	TRBV7-2	TRBJ1-2	TRBD1	13	NA
TGCGCCAGCAGCCAAACGGCAAGCTCCTACGAGCAGTACTTC	CASSQTASSYEQYF	TRBV4-1	TRBJ2-7	NA	14	NA
TGTGCCAGCAGCAGGGGAGGGCCCTATGGCTACACCTTC	CASSRGGPYGYTF	TRBV11-3	TRBJ1-2	NA	13	NA
TGTGCCAGCAGTGACGGGGTCCTCAATGAAAAACTGTTTTTT	CASSDGVLNEKLFF	TRBV2	TRBJ1-4	NA	14	NA
TGTGCCAGCTCACCTCAGGGCGCGAGCCAAAACATTCAGTACTTC	CASSPQGASQNIQYF	TRBV18	TRBJ2-4	NA	15	NA
TGTGCCAGCAGCTTAGCCCCGGCAGGGGTCTATGGCTACACCTTC	CASSLAPAGVYGYTF	TRBV7-2	TRBJ1-2	NA	15	NA
TGCAGCGTTGACCTGGGGGGGGGCTTCGGTACTGAAGCTTTCTTT	CSVDLGGGFGTEAFF	TRBV29-1	TRBJ1-1	NA	15	NA
TGTGCCAGCCCCGACCGGGGGAACACTGAAGCTTTCTTT	CASPDRGNTEAFF	TRBV11-2	TRBJ1-1	NA	13	NA
TGTGCCAGCAGGGGACAGGGAATAGGTCAGCCCCAGCATTTT	CASRGQGIGQPQHF	TRBV11-2	TRBJ1-5	TRBD1	14	NA
TGTGCCAGCTCAGCCTGGGATACGCAGTATTTT	CASSAWDTQYF	TRBV18	TRBJ2-3	NA	11	NA
TGTGCCAGCTCACCTCAGGGAAATCAGCCCCAGCATTTT	CASSPQGNQPQHF	TRBV18	TRBJ1-5	NA	13	NA
TGTGCCACCAGCAGAGTTAGCGGAGATACGCAGTATTTT	CATSRVSGDTQYF	TRBV15	TRBJ2-3	NA	13	NA
TGCGCCAGCAGCTTGGCGCTCAGCGGGCCTTACAATGAGCAGTTCTTC	CASSLALSGPYNEQFF	TRBV5-1	TRBJ2-1	NA	16	NA
TGTGCCAGCAGCTCAATCAGGGGGCCCTTGGCTGAGCAGTTCTTC	CASSSIRGPLAEQFF	TRBV5-4	TRBJ2-1	TRBD1	15	NA
TGTGCCAGCACCTTCGTGGGGCTGTCCTTGGGAGGCAATCAGCCCCAGCATTTT	CASTFVGLSLGGNQPQHF	TRBV28	TRBJ1-5	NA	18	NA
TGTGCCAGCAGTTCCGCCGGTGCCTGGACAGGGGCCAACGTCCTGACTTTC	CASSSAGAWTGANVLTF	TRBV27	TRBJ2-6	NA	17	NA
TGTGCCAGCAGCGTAGCTAGCGGGGCGAACACCGGGGAGCTGTTTTTT	CASSVASGANTGELFF	TRBV9	TRBJ2-2	TRBD2	16	NA
TGTGCCATCAGTGAGAATGGCGGGGGGAATCAGCCCCAGCATTTT	CAISENGGGNQPQHF	TRBV10-3	TRBJ1-5	NA	15	NA
TGTGCCAGCAGTGTTGAGGGAACTAACTATGGCTACACCTTC	CASSVEGTNYGYTF	TRBV2	TRBJ1-2	NA	14	once
TGCAGCGTTGAAGTGAACGGGAGGTCCTACAATGAGCAGTTCTTC	CSVEVNGRSYNEQFF	TRBV29-1	TRBJ2-1	TRBD2	15	NA
TGTGCCAGCACCTCCACGGGCAGGCTTGAAAAACTGTTTTTT	CASTSTGRLEKLFF	TRBV5-6	TRBJ1-4	NA	14	NA
TGTGCCAGCACCCGGACAGGGGATGCAGATACGCAGTATTTT	CASTRTGDADTQYF	TRBV5-4	TRBJ2-3	TRBD1	14	NA
TGTGCCAGCAGCCGATTGTGGGACACCGGGGAGCTGTTTTTT	CASSRLWDTGELFF	TRBV7-9	TRBJ2-2	NA	14	NA
TGTGCCAGCAGTTTTCGAGGGATCACAGATACGCAGTATTTT	CASSFRGITDTQYF	TRBV27	TRBJ2-3	NA	14	NA
TGCGCCAGCAGCTTGGGGCCCCAACAGGAGGAAAAACTGTTTTTT	CASSLGPQQEEKLFF	TRBV5-1	TRBJ1-4	NA	15	once